The entry that follows covers one T cell receptor beta chain sequence. Its antigen remains unknown. The data were produced by immunoSEQ multiplex PCR, yet TCRdb's version contains in-frame clones alone and is incomplete. The sample lists fewer than 200,000 clones, approximately 89% seen once, with 4.2% in the top ten. With V trimmed by 2 bases and J by 6 bases, 8 bases remained unmatched. Germline-derived CDR1 and CDR2 are MGHRA and YSYEKL. There are 17 residues in the CDR3. The source of the sample is a study of cytomegalovirus exposure and HLA in healthy donors. Overall study context: According to later analysis, the same platform produced the roughly 120 validation and about 700 first-cohort repertoires. General study results and limits: In vitro confirmation showed three CMV-associated chains to be CMV antigen specific. Most TCR sequences were uncommon, yet certain public TCRs appeared in many donors. Later, an analysis found that TCR clusters from the first cohort tended to co-occur in the 120 or so validation repertoires.

The TCR was taken from a man younger than 30 in good health and CMV-seropositive. Sequenced: PBMCs. The chain joins TRBV4-1 to TRBJ2-1, with 12 positions matching TRBD2. CDR3 loop: CASSQPPSGRAFNEQFF. The CDR3 DNA follows: TGCGCCAGCAGCCAACCACCTAGCGGGAGGGCTTTCAATGAGCAGTTCTTC.